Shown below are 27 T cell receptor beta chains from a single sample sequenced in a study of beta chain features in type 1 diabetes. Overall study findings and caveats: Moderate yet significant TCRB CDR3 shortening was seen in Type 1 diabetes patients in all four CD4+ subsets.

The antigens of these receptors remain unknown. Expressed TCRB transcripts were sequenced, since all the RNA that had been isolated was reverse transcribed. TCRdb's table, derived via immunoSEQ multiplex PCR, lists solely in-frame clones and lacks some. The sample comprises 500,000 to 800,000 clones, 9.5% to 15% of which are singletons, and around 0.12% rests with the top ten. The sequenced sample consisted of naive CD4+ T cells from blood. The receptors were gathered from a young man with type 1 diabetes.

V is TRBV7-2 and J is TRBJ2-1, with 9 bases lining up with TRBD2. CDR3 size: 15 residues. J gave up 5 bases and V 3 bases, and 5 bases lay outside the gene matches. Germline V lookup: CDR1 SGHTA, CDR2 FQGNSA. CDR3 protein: CASSFFGLANNEQFF. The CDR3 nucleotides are TGTGCCAGCAGCTTTTTCGGACTAGCGAACAATGAGCAGTTCTTC.

The CDR3 loop is CASSGGRGDETQYF. Here the CDR3 DNA reads TGTGCCAGCAGCGGGGGGAGAGGGGACGAGACCCAGTACTTC. The chain uses TRBV11-2 and TRBJ2-5, with a tentative D call TRBD2 (6 bases). CDR1 SGHAT and CDR2 FQNNGV come from the germline V gene. V gave up 5 bases and J gave up 5 bases, with 15 bases separating them. The CDR3 has 14 amino acids.

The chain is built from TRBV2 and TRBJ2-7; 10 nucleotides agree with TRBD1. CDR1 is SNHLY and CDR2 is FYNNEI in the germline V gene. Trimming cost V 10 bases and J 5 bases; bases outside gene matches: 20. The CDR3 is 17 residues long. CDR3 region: CAIQGQGGSTSGDEQYF. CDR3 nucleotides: TGTGCCATACAAGGACAGGGGGGATCTACGAGCGGGGACGAGCAGTACTTC.

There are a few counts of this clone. CDR3 sequence reads: CASSQDRVKEKLFF. In nucleotides, the CDR3 is TGTGCCAGCAGCCAAGACAGGGTGAAAGAAAAACTGTTTTTT. V gene TRBV7-8 combines with J gene TRBJ1-4; 7 positions match TRBD1. Germline CDR1 reads SGHVS; CDR2 reads FQNEAQ. This CDR3 region has 14 residues. With 5 bases clipped from V and 8 bases from J, the junction kept 8 bases outside the gene matches.

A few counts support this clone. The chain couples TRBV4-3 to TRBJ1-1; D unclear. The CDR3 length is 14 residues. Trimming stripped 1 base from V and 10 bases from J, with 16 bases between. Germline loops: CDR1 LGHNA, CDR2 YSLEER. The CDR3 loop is CASSQGAGIDGAFF. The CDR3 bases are TGCGCCAGCAGCCAAGGGGCCGGGATTGACGGAGCTTTCTTT.

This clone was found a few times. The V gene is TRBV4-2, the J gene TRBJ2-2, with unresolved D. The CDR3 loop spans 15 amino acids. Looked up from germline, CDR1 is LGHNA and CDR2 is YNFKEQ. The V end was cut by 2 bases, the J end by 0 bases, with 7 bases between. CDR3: CASSQRTTNTGELFF. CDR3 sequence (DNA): TGTGCCAGCAGCCAAAGGACCACGAACACCGGGGAGCTGTTTTTT.

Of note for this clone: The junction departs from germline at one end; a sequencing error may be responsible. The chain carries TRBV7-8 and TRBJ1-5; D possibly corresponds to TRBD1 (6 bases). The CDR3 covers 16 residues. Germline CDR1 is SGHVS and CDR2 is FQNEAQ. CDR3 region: CASSLGRSRGNQPQHF. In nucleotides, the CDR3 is TGTGCCAGCAGCTTAGGCCGGAGCAGGGGCAACCAGCCCCAGCATTTT.

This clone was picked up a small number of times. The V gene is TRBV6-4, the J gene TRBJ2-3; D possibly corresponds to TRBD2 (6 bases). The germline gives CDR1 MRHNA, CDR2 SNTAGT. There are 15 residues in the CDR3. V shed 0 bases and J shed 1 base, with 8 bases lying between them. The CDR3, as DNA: TGTGCCAGCAGTGACTCGGGCGGGGGCACAGATACGCAGTATTTT. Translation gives CASSDSGGGTDTQYF.

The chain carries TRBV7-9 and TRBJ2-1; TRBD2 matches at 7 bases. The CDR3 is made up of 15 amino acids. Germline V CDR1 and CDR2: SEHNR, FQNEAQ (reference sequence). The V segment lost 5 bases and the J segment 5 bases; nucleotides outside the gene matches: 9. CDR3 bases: TGTGCCAGCAGCGTAGGGGCTAGCGGAAACAATGAGCAGTTCTTC. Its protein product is CASSVGASGNNEQFF.

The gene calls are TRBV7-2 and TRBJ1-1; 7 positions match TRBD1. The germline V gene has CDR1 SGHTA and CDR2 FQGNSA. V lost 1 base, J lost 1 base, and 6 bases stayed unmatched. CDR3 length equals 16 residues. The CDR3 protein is CASSLVGTAPNTEAFF. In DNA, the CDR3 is TGTGCCAGCAGCTTAGTTGGGACAGCCCCGAACACTGAAGCTTTCTTT.

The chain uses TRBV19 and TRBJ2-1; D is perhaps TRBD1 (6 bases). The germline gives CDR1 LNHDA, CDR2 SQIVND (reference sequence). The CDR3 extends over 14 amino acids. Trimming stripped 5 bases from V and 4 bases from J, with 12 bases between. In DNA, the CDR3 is TGTGCCAGTAGTCCGGGCGGACAGTACAATGAGCAGTTCTTC. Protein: CASSPGGQYNEQFF.

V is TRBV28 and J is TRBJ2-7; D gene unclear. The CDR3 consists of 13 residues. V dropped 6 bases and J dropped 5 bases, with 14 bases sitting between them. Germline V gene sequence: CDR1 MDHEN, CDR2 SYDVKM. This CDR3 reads CASSVLGIHEQYF. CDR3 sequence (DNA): TGTGCCAGCAGCGTTTTGGGGATCCACGAGCAGTACTTC.

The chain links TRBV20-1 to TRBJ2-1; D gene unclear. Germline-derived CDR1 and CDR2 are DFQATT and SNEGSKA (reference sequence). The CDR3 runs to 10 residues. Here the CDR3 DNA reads TGCCACAGCTCCTACAATGAGCAGTTCTTC. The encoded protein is CHSSYNEQFF.

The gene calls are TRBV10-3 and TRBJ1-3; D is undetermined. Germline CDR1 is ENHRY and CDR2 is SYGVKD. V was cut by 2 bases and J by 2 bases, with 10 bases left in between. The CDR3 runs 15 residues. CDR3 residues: CAISETDGPGNTIYF. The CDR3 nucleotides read TGTGCCATCAGTGAGACGGACGGCCCTGGAAACACCATATATTTT.

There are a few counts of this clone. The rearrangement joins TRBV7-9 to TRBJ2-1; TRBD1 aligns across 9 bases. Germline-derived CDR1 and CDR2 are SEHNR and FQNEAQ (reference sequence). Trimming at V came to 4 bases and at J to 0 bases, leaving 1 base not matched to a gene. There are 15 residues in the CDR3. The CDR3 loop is CASSSGQGSYNEQFF. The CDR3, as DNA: TGTGCCAGCAGCTCGGGACAGGGCTCCTACAATGAGCAGTTCTTC.

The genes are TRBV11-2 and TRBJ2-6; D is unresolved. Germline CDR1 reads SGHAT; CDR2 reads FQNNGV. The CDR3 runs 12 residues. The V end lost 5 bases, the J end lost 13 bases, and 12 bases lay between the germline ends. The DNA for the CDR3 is TGTGCCAGCAGCCCTCCGAAACTTGTCCTGACTTTC. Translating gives CASSPPKLVLTF.

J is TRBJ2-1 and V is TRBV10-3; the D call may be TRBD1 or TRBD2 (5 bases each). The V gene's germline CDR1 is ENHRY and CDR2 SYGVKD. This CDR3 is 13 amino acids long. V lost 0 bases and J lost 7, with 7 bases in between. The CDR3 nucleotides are TGTGCCATCAGTGAGTCGGGGGTGAATGAGCAGTTCTTC. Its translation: CAISESGVNEQFF.

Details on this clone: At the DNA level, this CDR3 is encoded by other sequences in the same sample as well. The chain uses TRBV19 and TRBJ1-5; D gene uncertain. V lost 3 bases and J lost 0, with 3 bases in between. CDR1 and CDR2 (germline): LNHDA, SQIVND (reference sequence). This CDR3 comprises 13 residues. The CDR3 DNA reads TGTGCCAGTAGTATGGGTAGCAATCAGCCCCAGCATTTT. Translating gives CASSMGSNQPQHF.

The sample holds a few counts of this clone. CDR3 residues: CASSRDGIDTDTQYF. The CDR3 DNA is TGTGCCAGCAGTAGGGACGGCATAGACACAGATACGCAGTATTTT. This chain joins TRBV6-5 and TRBJ2-3; the D call may be TRBD1 or TRBD2 (5 bases each). This CDR3 comprises 15 residues. The germline gives CDR1 MNHEY, CDR2 SVGAGI. V was clipped by 5 bases and J by 2 bases, with 14 bases between them.

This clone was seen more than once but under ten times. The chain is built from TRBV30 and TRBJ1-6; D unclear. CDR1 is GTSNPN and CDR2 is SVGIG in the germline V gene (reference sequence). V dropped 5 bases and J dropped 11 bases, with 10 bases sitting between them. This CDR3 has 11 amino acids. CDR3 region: CAWGIRAPLHF. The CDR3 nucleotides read TGTGCCTGGGGAATTAGGGCACCCCTCCACTTT.

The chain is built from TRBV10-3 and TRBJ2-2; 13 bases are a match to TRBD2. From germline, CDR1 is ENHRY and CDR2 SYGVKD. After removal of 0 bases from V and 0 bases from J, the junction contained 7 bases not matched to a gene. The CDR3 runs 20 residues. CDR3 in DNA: TGTGCCATCAGTGAGTCGCCCGGACTAGCGGGAGTCGCGAACACCGGGGAGCTGTTTTTT. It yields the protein CAISESPGLAGVANTGELFF.

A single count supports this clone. In DNA, the CDR3 is TGTGCCAGCAGCTACGGGACAGGTCCCTACGAGCAGTACTTC. Amino acid sequence: CASSYGTGPYEQYF. The chain joins TRBV7-8 to TRBJ2-7, with TRBD1 matching 8 bases. The CDR3 has 14 amino acids. The germline V gene encodes CDR1 SGHVS and CDR2 FQNEAQ. Trimming at V came to 4 bases and at J to 2 bases, leaving 4 bases not matched to a gene.

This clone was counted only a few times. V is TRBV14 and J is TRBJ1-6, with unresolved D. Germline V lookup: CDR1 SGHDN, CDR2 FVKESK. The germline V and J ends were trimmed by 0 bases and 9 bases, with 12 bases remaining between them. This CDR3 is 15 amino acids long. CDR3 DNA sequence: TGTGCCAGCAGCCAAGAATGGCAGGCTGGTTCACCCCTCCACTTT. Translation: CASSQEWQAGSPLHF.

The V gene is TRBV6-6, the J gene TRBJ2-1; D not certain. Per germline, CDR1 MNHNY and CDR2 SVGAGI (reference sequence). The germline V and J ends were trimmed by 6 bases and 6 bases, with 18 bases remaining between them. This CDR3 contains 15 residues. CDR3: CASRPALVFRNEQFF. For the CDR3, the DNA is TGTGCCAGCAGGCCGGCCCTCGTTTTCCGCAATGAGCAGTTCTTC.

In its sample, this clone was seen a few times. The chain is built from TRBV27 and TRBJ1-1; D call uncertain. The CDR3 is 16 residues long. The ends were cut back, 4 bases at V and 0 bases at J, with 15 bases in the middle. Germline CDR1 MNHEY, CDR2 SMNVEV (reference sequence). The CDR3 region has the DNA TGTGCCAGCAGTTATAAATACGGACGATTGAACACTGAAGCTTTCTTT. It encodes CASSYKYGRLNTEAFF.

The CDR3, as DNA: TGTGCCAGCAGCCAAAGTTTGGGATCCAAGATCAATGAGCAGTTCTTC. Its protein is CASSQSLGSKINEQFF. The V and J genes are TRBV2 and TRBJ2-1; D is ambiguous. CDR3 size: 16 residues. Between the trimmed V and J ends, which lost 6 bases and 6 bases, there was a span of 21 bases. Per germline, CDR1 SNHLY and CDR2 FYNNEI.

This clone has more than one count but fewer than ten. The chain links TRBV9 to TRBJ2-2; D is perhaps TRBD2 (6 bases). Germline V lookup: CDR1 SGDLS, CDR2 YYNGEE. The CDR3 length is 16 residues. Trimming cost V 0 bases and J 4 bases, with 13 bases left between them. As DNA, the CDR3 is TGTGCCAGCAGCGTAGGCGCTGGCGGGGCCACCGGGGAGCTGTTTTTT. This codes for CASSVGAGGATGELFF. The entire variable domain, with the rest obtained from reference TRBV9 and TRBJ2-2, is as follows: DSGVTQTPKHLITATGQRVTLRCSPRSGDLSVYWYQQSLDQGLQFLIQYYNGEERAKGNILERFSAQQFPDLHSELNLSSLELGDSALYFCASSVGAGGATGELFFGEGSRLTVL.